A selection of T cell receptor beta chains follows, all from one sample in a study of cytotoxic CD8 clonotypes in ibrutinib-treated CLL. Sequenced by immunoSEQ multiplex PCR; TCRdb stores in-frame clones only, minus some. The profile shows 130,000 or so clones, 60% to 80% of them singletons. Sample: PBMCs, taken after 12 months of ibrutinib treatment. The receptors derive from a human donor with chronic lymphocytic leukemia. Both conserved end residues are trimmed from each CDR3. Each record gives: V gene, J gene, CDR3 protein.

TRBV21-1,TRBJ2-2,ASSYRGIANTGELF
TRBV6-1,TRBJ2-5,ASTDSSVETQY
TRBV28,TRBJ1-4,ASSLLSMSYEKLF
TRBV28,TRBJ2-2,ASKRTGLNTGELF
TRBV28,TRBJ2-7,ASSIRWVEQY
TRBV7-6,TRBJ2-7,ASSLRGGSSYEQY
TRBV21-1,TRBJ1-5,ASSLSRGGRSNQPQH
TRBV13,TRBJ1-5,ASSLLGGKTSRYSNQPQH
TRBV4-2,TRBJ2-5,ASSQAGAGSGGQETQY
TRBV29-1,TRBJ1-5,SVEVADNQPQH
TRBV29-1,TRBJ2-5,SVLGGGQETQY
TRBV19,TRBJ2-7,ASSILAGGYEQY
TRBV30,TRBJ1-5,AWKPTGGSNQPQH
TRBV28,TRBJ1-2,ASSPSWGTNYGYT
TRBV4-2,TRBJ2-3,ASSQAAGTTDTQY
TRBV28,TRBJ1-1,ASSLKYSYPAF
TRBV7-9,TRBJ2-1,ASSGKREGRNEQF
TRBV2,TRBJ1-3,ASSPEGYSGNTIY
TRBV7-6,TRBJ1-4,ASSLASGGRRVKLF
TRBV28,TRBJ1-5,ATDSRTGPDQPQH
TRBV29-1,TRBJ2-5,SVDNETQY
TRBV4-1,TRBJ2-5,ASSPRVGGGTQY
TRBV5-6,TRBJ1-6,ASSHTATGSYNSPLH
TRBV10-3,TRBJ1-2,AISEGVGYGYT
TRBV14,TRBJ1-1,ASSQVYGGYTEAF
TRBV28,TRBJ1-6,ASSLWWVGSDRLNSPLH
TRBV28,TRBJ2-3,ASSWTGGTDTQY
TRBV7-2,TRBJ1-3,ASSKNSSPGNTIY
TRBV28,TRBJ1-3,ASRPSSGNTIY
TRBV4-3,TRBJ2-5,ASSQVTGGSETQY
TRBV19,TRBJ2-1,ASTPSGVRWNEQF
TRBV18,TRBJ2-7,ASSPNRSYRAGSSYEQY
TRBV5-1,TRBJ2-7,ASSTGAYEQY
TRBV18,TRBJ2-2,ASSPRGRPGELF
TRBV27,TRBJ2-3,ASSLMGADTQY
TRBV9,TRBJ2-3,ASSVAGASTDTQY
TRBV6-5,TRBJ1-1,ASSYMDHPF
TRBV27,TRBJ2-3,ASSFRRTSGRAWDTQY
TRBV27,TRBJ2-7,ASSLIGAGGTTYEQY
TRBV7-2,TRBJ2-7,ASTNGGSYEQY
TRBV18,TRBJ1-6,ASSRQDRGNSPLH
TRBV14,TRBJ2-7,ASSQGHPSRIYEQY
TRBV7-2,TRBJ1-5,ASSGQNSNQPQH
TRBV28,TRBJ1-2,ASTGAGTQYGYT
TRBV6-5,TRBJ1-1,ASSYEGPNTEAF
TRBV20-1,TRBJ1-1,SAAGAEAF
TRBV6-6,TRBJ2-1,ASTRVPYNEQF
TRBV28,TRBJ2-2,ASSFMTGLSGELF
TRBV7-2,TRBJ2-6,ASSLLSGQGSGANVLT
TRBV7-2,TRBJ2-3,ASSFGGSRTDTQY
TRBV28,TRBJ1-2,ASSRPTGTYGYT
TRBV21-1,TRBJ2-7,ASSRGRDRKAYEQY
TRBV18,TRBJ2-1,ASSPTGSYNEQF
TRBV18,TRBJ2-1,ASSPRAGGGSYNEQF
TRBV4-1,TRBJ2-3,ASSPMTSGTDTQY
TRBV12-5,TRBJ2-7,ASGFPLGRNYEQY
TRBV6-5,TRBJ2-1,ASSYPGHYNEQF